The text below deals with one T cell receptor (beta chain). Two negative PCRs, clearance, or symptom resolution characterized the recovered Cohort 3 donors. Original methodology: By means of reference gene primer amplification, nucleated cell counts were estimated. This table comes from immunoSEQ multiplex PCR, and its TCRdb copy is limited to in-frame clones, with some not included. From that table come the V and J calls and clone size; the DNA was used to work out D and trimming. The top ten hold 1.2% of the sample, which has a few hundred thousand clones, more than 80% seen once. Germline V gene sequence: CDR1 SGHRS, CDR2 YFSETQ. The CDR3 extends over 16 amino acids. Trimming removed 0 bases at V and 0 bases at J, with 12 bases between. This entry is derived from a study of blood T cell repertoires in COVID-19.

Sequencing was done on a sample of PBMCs or T cells enriched from blood (not recorded which). V gene TRBV5-1 combines with J gene TRBJ1-1, with a weak D call TRBD1 (6 bases). This receptor was obtained from a man aged 25-45 years who had recovered from COVID-19. The CDR3 here is CASSLGGGGMNTEAFF. CDR3 nucleotides: TGCGCCAGCAGCTTGGGTGGGGGCGGTATGAACACTGAAGCTTTCTTT.